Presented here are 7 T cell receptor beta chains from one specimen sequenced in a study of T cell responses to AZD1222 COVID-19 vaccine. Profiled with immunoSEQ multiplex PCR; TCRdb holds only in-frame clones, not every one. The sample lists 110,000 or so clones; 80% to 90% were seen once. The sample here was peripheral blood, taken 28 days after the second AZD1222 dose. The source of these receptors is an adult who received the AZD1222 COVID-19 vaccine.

CDR3 DNA: TGTGCCAGCAGCGTAGATGGCGAACCCCTCCACTTT. Translating it yields CASSVDGEPLHF. This chain joins TRBV9 and TRBJ1-6; D call uncertain. Germline CDR1 and CDR2: SGDLS and YYNGEE. V lost 0 bases and J 12 bases, leaving 7 bases between the germline ends. The CDR3 spans 12 residues. Full variable domain (outside the CDR3, taken from reference TRBV9 and TRBJ1-6): DSGVTQTPKHLITATGQRVTLRCSPRSGDLSVYWYQQSLDQGLQFLIQYYNGEERAKGNILERFSAQQFPDLHSELNLSSLELGDSALYFCASSVDGEPLHFGNGTRLTVT.

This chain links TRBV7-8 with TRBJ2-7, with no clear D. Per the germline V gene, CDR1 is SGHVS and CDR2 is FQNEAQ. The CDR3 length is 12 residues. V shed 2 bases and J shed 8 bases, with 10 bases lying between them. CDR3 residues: CASSLMVDQQYF. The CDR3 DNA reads TGTGCCAGCAGCTTAATGGTAGACCAGCAGTACTTC.

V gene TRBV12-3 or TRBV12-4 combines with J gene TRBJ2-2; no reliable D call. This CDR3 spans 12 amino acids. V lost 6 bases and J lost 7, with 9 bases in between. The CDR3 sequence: CASRLRYGELFF. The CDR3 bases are TGTGCCAGCAGGTTAAGATACGGGGAGCTGTTTTTT.

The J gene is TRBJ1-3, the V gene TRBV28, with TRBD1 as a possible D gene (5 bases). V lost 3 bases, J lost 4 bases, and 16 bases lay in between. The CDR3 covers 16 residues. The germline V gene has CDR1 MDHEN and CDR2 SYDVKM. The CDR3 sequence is CASSFLTPGPGNTIYF. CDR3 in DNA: TGTGCCAGCAGTTTTTTAACACCGGGACCCGGAAACACCATATATTTT.

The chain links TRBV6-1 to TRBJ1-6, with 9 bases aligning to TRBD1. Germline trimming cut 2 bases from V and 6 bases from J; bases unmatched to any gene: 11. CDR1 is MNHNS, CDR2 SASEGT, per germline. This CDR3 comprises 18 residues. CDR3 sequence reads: CASSEPKMETGGNSPLHF. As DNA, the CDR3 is TGTGCCAGCAGTGAACCTAAAATGGAGACAGGGGGTAATTCACCCCTCCACTTT.

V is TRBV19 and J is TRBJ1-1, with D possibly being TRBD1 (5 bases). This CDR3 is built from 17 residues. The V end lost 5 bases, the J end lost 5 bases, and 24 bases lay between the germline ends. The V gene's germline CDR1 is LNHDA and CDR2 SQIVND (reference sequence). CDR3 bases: TGTGCCAGTAGTCCCCTTACAGGAGGAGAGGGGCGAACTGAAGCTTTCTTT. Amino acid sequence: CASSPLTGGEGRTEAFF. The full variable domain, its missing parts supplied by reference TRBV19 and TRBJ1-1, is DGGITQSPKYLFRKEGQNVTLSCEQNLNHDAMYWYRQDPGQGLRLIYYSQIVNDFQKGDIAEGYSVSREKKESFPLTVTSAQKNPTAFYLCASSPLTGGEGRTEAFFGQGTRLTVV.

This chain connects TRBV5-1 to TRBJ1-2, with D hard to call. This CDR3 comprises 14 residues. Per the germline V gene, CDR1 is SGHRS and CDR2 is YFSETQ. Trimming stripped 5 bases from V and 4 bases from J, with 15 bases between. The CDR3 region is CASRNGQDVYGYTF. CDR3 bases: TGCGCCAGCAGGAATGGGCAGGACGTCTATGGCTACACCTTC.